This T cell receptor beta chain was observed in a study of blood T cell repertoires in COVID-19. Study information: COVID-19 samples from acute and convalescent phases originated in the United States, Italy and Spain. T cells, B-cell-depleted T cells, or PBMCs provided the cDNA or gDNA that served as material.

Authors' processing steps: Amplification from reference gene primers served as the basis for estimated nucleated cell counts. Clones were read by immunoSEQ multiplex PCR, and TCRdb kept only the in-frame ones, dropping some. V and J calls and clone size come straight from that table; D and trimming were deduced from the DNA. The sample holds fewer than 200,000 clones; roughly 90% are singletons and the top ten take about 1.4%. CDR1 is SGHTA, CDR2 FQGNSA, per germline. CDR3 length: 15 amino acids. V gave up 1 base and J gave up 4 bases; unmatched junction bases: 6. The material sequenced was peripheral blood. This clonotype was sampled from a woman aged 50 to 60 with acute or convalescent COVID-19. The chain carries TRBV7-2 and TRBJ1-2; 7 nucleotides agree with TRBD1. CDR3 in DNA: TGTGCCAGCAGCTTAGAAGTGACAGGGTTCTATGGCTACACCTTC. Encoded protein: CASSLEVTGFYGYTF.